This T cell receptor (beta chain) was obtained from a study of radiotherapy plus CTLA-4 blockade in lung cancer. General study points: Radiotherapy with ipilimumab was followed by blood expansion of tumor-derived clones.

CDR1 is LGHNA, CDR2 YNFKEQ, per germline. V was cut by 0 bases and J by 4 bases, with 15 bases left in between. The CDR3 has 16 amino acids. On this clone itself: What it recognizes is unknown.

Using immunoSEQ multiplex PCR, the repertoire was profiled, and TCRdb retains in-frame clones only, with some absent. The sample lists tens of thousands of clones; around four fifths were seen once. This clonotype was obtained from a human donor with non-small cell lung cancer who had a partial response to radiotherapy plus ipilimumab. The chain combines TRBV4-2 with TRBJ2-5, with unresolved D. The sample consisted of peripheral blood, taken from a patient treated with radiotherapy plus ipilimumab. The CDR3 region has the DNA TGTGCCAGCAGCCAAGAACCTGCAGGTAACCCAGAGACCCAGTACTTC. It encodes CASSQEPAGNPETQYF.